This T cell receptor beta chain was profiled in a study of human T cells and chemical hapten exposure. Study context: Across the whole study, which lasted approximately 23 weeks, patients were given diphenylcyclopropenone on the scalp once a week. Study conclusions and caveats: PT1 expanded TCR numbers tracked positively with patch test score. TCRs exceeding a frequency of 1 in 1000 stayed unchanged under DPC sensitization.

Germline V CDR1 and CDR2: LNHDA, SQIVND (reference sequence). V gave up 5 bases and J gave up 10 bases; unmatched junction bases: 16. The length of the CDR3 is 16 residues. Time point meaning: patch test 2, 6 weeks after DPC sensitization. As to treatment: therapeutic diphenylcyclopropenone sensitization with weekly scalp DPC. TCRdb passed the RACE reads through MiXCR, listing each CDR3 protein once. There are some 80,000 distinct CDR3 sequences in the sample; 9.5% to 13% occur only once, and around 1.6% lies in the top ten. This clonotype came up many times. No antigen is known for it. The receptor was derived from a man younger than 30 with alopecia areata. Some clones in this sample may be carry-over from other donors' samples. This material consisted of whole blood, taken in connection with sensitization to the hapten diphenylcyclopropenone (DPC). The rearrangement joins TRBV19 to TRBJ1-5; TRBD1 agrees at 8 bases. The CDR3 DNA is TGTGCCAGTAGTCCTGGACAGGGCGCCTTTTTGGGACCCCAGCATTTT. Its protein is CASSPGQGAFLGPQHF.